The next 17 T cell receptor beta chains were all read from a single sample in a study of Graves' ophthalmopathy and Graves' hyperthyroidism. The study amplified TCR beta CDR3 regions using RNA transcripts. Scientists carried out first-round RT-PCR using HTBI primers and then a second-round multiplex PCR. TCRdb called the multiplex PCR reads again in MiXCR, with one record for every CDR3 protein. The sample yields roughly 500,000 distinct CDR3 sequences, roughly 14% seen once. Sequencing was carried out using blood. The source is a woman under 40 with Graves' ophthalmopathy.

On this clonotype itself: A much larger clone is a single base away; this may be a read error. This chain links TRBV7-2 with TRBJ1-2, with 8 nucleotides matching TRBD1. The CDR3 extends over 14 amino acids. With 5 bases clipped from V and 0 bases from J, the junction kept 2 bases outside the gene matches. Per the germline V gene, CDR1 is SGHTA and CDR2 is FQGNSA. For the CDR3, the DNA is TGTGCCAGCAGCCGGGACAGGACTAACTATGGCTACACCTTC. This translates into CASSRDRTNYGYTF.

The table lists this clonotype with many counts. At one end the junction does not follow the germline gene, possibly because of a read error. V is TRBV6-5 and J is TRBJ2-7, with 7 positions matching TRBD1. The CDR3 consists of 13 residues. The germline CDR1 and CDR2 sequences are MNHEY and SVGAGI. The CDR3 nucleotides read TGTGCCGCACAGGGGCCCGATCCGGGCGAGCAGCACTTC. Translation gives CAAQGPDPGEQHF.

This clonotype has only a few counts. The chain links TRBV30 to TRBJ1-1; D remains unclear. V lost 2 bases to trimming and J lost 1 base, with 8 bases between them. The CDR3 consists of 13 residues. Germline CDR1 and CDR2: GTSNPN and SVGIG (reference sequence). CDR3 region: CAWSPDTNTEAFF. CDR3 DNA: TGTGCCTGGAGTCCCGACACGAACACTGAAGCTTTCTTT.

This clonotype was observed many times. The junction and the germline gene differ at one end; a read error may be behind it. The rearrangement joins TRBV11-1 to TRBJ2-7; 12 bases line up with TRBD2. CDR3 length: 15 amino acids. Per the germline V gene, CDR1 is SGHAT and CDR2 is FQDESV (reference sequence). The CDR3 sequence: CASSLAGGTSYEQYF. The CDR3 bases are TGTGCCAGCAGCCTAGCGGGAGGGACCTCCTACGAGCAGTACTTC.

A word on this clonotype: A much larger clone lies a single base off, so this may be a read error. This chain joins TRBV6-2 or TRBV6-3 and TRBJ1-1; D unresolved. This CDR3 spans 15 amino acids. V was cut by 1 base and J by 4 bases, with 13 bases left in between. CDR1 and CDR2 from the germline V gene are MNHEY and SVGEGT. The DNA of the CDR3 is TGTGCCAGCAGTTACTTTGCCAGCGTTCGCACTGAAGCTTTCTTT. This translates into CASSYFASVRTEAFF.

This clonotype was observed many times. The chain recombines TRBV27 with TRBJ1-2; 7 bases are a match to TRBD1. The ends lost 3 bases at V and 9 bases at J; junction bases unmatched: 7. The length of the CDR3 is 13 residues. CDR1 and CDR2 (germline): MNHEY, SMNVEV (reference sequence). The CDR3 coding sequence is TGTGCCAGCAGTTTCAGGGGACAGTTCAGCTACACCTTC. This translates into CASSFRGQFSYTF.

This clonotype was seen repeatedly, ten times or more. The V call is TRBV12-3 or TRBV12-4, the J call TRBJ1-2; D may be TRBD1 (6 bases). V was pared by 2 bases and J by 4 bases, with 11 bases between. This CDR3 comprises 14 residues. The CDR3 nucleotides read TGTGCCAGCAGTTTAACAGGGAGGGTCTATGGCTACACCTTC. Protein sequence: CASSLTGRVYGYTF.

This clonotype has a count of ten or more. V is TRBV28 and J is TRBJ1-6; the D is unclear. Germline CDR1 is MDHEN and CDR2 is SYDVKM. CDR3 length: 15 residues. V gave up 5 bases and J gave up 2 bases, with 10 bases separating them. The CDR3 reads CASSEGPAYNSPLHF. The CDR3, as DNA: TGTGCCAGCAGTGAAGGACCAGCCTATAATTCACCCCTCCACTTT.

This clonotype came up many times. This chain links TRBV12-3 or TRBV12-4 with TRBJ1-2, with 9 bases aligning to TRBD1. Trimming removed 6 bases from V and 4 bases from J; junction bases left unmatched: 6. This CDR3 spans 14 amino acids. The CDR3: CASRGQGVIYGYTF. In nucleotides, the CDR3 is TGTGCCAGCAGGGGACAGGGAGTCATCTATGGCTACACCTTC.

Points on this clonotype: This could be a read error, since a much larger clone is one nucleotide away. This chain joins TRBV5-1 and TRBJ1-1, with D possibly matching TRBD1 (5 bases). This CDR3 comprises 15 residues. CDR1 and CDR2 from the germline V gene are SGHRS and YFSETQ. The CDR3 region is CASSLAEGRGTEACF. In DNA, the CDR3 is TGCGCCAGCAGCTTGGCTGAGGGGCGAGGTACTGAAGCTTGCTTT.

This clonotype was found many times. V gene TRBV6-1 combines with J gene TRBJ1-2, with TRBD1 matching 7 bases. This CDR3 spans 15 amino acids. V was clipped by 3 bases and J by 4 bases; unmatched bases: 8. CDR1 MNHNS and CDR2 SASEGT come from the germline V gene. The CDR3 nucleotides read TGTGCCAGCAGTGAGGGAATGACAGGGACCTATGGCTACACCTTC. It is translated as CASSEGMTGTYGYTF.

This clonotype was counted ten times or more. The rearrangement joins TRBV24-1 to TRBJ1-1; TRBD1 aligns across 8 bases. Trimming cost V 4 bases and J 8 bases; bases outside gene matches: 5. The CDR3 loop spans 13 amino acids. Germline CDR1 reads KGHDR; CDR2 reads SFDVKD. CDR3 amino acids: CATSDPRTGEAFF. The CDR3 DNA follows: TGTGCCACCAGTGACCCTCGGACAGGGGAAGCTTTCTTT.

This clonotype has at least ten counts. V usage is TRBV12-3 or TRBV12-4 and J usage is TRBJ2-7; D is undetermined. Trimming cost V 3 bases and J 3 bases, with 15 bases left between them. The CDR3 is 15 amino acids. DNA of the CDR3: TGTGCCAGCAGTTTCGGCCAGCCGATGATCTACGAGCAGTACTTC. Translation: CASSFGQPMIYEQYF.

This clonotype has ten or more counts. The rearrangement links TRBV20-1 to TRBJ2-1; 8 bases are a match to TRBD2. V shed 5 bases, J shed 7 bases, and the junction held 13 bases outside the gene matches. Germline lookup yields CDR1 DFQATT and CDR2 SNEGSKA (reference sequence). The CDR3 is 15 residues long. CDR3: CSAEGSGRGSNEQFF. CDR3 DNA sequence: TGCAGTGCTGAGGGGAGCGGGAGAGGGTCTAATGAGCAGTTCTTC.

This clonotype was counted between two and nine times. The rearrangement links TRBV5-6 to TRBJ2-5; D is unclear. Germline assignment: CDR1 SGHDT and CDR2 YYEEEE. V lost 3 bases and J 2 bases, leaving 8 bases between the germline ends. There are 13 residues in the CDR3. The CDR3 nucleotides are TGTGCCAGCAGCTCCGCCCCGCAAGAGACCCAGTACTTC. Protein: CASSSAPQETQYF.

This clonotype was detected only a few times. This sequence joins TRBV5-1 and TRBJ1-1; D uncertain. V dropped 0 bases and J dropped 0 bases, with 12 bases sitting between them. The CDR3 totals 16 residues. Looked up from germline, CDR1 is SGHRS and CDR2 is YFSETQ. The CDR3 is CASSLDRHSMNTEAFF. CDR3 nucleotides: TGCGCCAGCAGCTTGGATAGGCACAGCATGAACACTGAAGCTTTCTTT.

This clonotype showed up just a few times. This chain links TRBV20-1 with TRBJ2-2; D remains unclear. The CDR3 has 15 amino acids. Trimming took 0 bases from V and 1 from J, leaving 9 bases between them. Germline lookup yields CDR1 DFQATT and CDR2 SNEGSKA (reference sequence). This CDR3 reads CSARDRRLNTGELFF. CDR3 bases: TGCAGTGCTAGAGATAGGCGGTTGAACACCGGGGAGCTGTTTTTT.